These 25 T cell receptor beta chains originate from one sample sequenced in a study of shared clonotypes between healthy human individuals. In the naive CD8 group, cells lacked CD45RO and were positively selected for CCR7, so terminally differentiated effector memory CD45RA+ cells were left out. Data came from immunoSEQ multiplex PCR; TCRdb stores just in-frame clones and leaves some out. The table has more than 600,000 clones, 92% seen once. The sequencing sample was made of naive CD8+ T cells sorted from blood. Receptors originate from a young man in good health.

The rearrangement links TRBV30 to TRBJ1-5; 7 positions match TRBD1. The CDR3 spans 14 residues. V trimming: 3 bases; J trimming: 2 bases; junction bases outside the gene matches: 4. CDR1 and CDR2 from the germline V gene are GTSNPN and SVGIG (reference sequence). The CDR3 sequence is CAWSAGTGNQPQHF. The DNA for the CDR3 is TGTGCCTGGAGCGCTGGGACAGGCAATCAGCCCCAGCATTTT.

This clone was found once. V is TRBV4-3 and J is TRBJ2-7, with 7 bases aligning to TRBD2. CDR1 and CDR2 from the germline V gene are LGHNA and YSLEER. With V trimmed by 2 bases and J by 0 bases, 7 bases remained unmatched. The CDR3 runs to 16 residues. CDR3 DNA: TGCGCCAGCAGCCAACTCGCCGGGAGGAGCTCCTACGAGCAGTACTTC. This translates into CASSQLAGRSSYEQYF.

This clone was detected a few times. V gene TRBV6-5 combines with J gene TRBJ2-3; 9 nucleotides agree with TRBD2. The trim removed 0 bases at V and 5 bases at J, leaving 6 bases unmatched. The CDR3 runs 16 residues. Germline CDR1 reads MNHEY; CDR2 reads SVGAGI. CDR3 loop: CASSYSLAGAGDTQYF. The CDR3 nucleotides are TGTGCCAGCAGTTACTCCTTAGCGGGAGCGGGAGATACGCAGTATTTT.

The rearrangement uses TRBV7-8 and TRBJ2-1, with 9 bases lining up with TRBD2. There are 17 residues in the CDR3. V shed 4 bases, J shed 15 bases, and the junction held 22 bases outside the gene matches. The germline V gene has CDR1 SGHVS and CDR2 FQNEAQ. The CDR3 bases are TGTGCCAGCAGCTCCGAACTAGCGGGTCTATATTTTAACAGTTGGTTCTTC. This encodes CASSSELAGLYFNSWFF.

J is TRBJ2-2 and V is TRBV19; 8 bases match TRBD1. The CDR3 contains 15 residues. Germline V gene sequence: CDR1 LNHDA, CDR2 SQIVND (reference sequence). Losses at the gene ends were 5 bases for V and 4 bases for J; bases not matched to a gene: 6. In DNA form, the CDR3 reads TGTGCCAGTAGTGAGGACAGGGTGGGCACCGGGGAGCTGTTTTTT. It encodes CASSEDRVGTGELFF.

This chain joins TRBV28 and TRBJ2-3, with 9 nucleotides matching TRBD1. V trimming: 2 bases; J trimming: 6 bases; junction bases outside the gene matches: 6. This CDR3 is 15 amino acids long. Germline-derived CDR1 and CDR2 are MDHEN and SYDVKM. The CDR3 coding sequence is TGTGCCAGCAGTTTAATGGACAGGGGAGGGGATACGCAGTATTTT. Translation gives CASSLMDRGGDTQYF.

The V and J genes are TRBV9 and TRBJ2-3; 13 nucleotides align to TRBD2. V lost 0 bases and J lost 0; bases outside the gene matches: 4. This CDR3 comprises 18 residues. CDR1 and CDR2 from the germline V gene are SGDLS and YYNGEE. CDR3 DNA: TGTGCCAGCAGCGTAGGCGGGACTAGCGGGGATAGCACAGATACGCAGTATTTT. Translated: CASSVGGTSGDSTDTQYF. Variable domain in full (rest from reference TRBV9 and TRBJ2-3): DSGVTQTPKHLITATGQRVTLRCSPRSGDLSVYWYQQSLDQGLQFLIQYYNGEERAKGNILERFSAQQFPDLHSELNLSSLELGDSALYFCASSVGGTSGDSTDTQYFGPGTRLTVL.

The chain employs TRBV28 and TRBJ1-4, with TRBD1 as a possible D gene (5 bases). The CDR3 spans 15 residues. V lost 7 bases and J 8 bases, leaving 20 bases between the germline ends. Germline CDR1 reads MDHEN; CDR2 reads SYDVKM. In DNA, the CDR3 is TGTGCCAGCACCCGCCATGGGGGTGGAAAGGAAAAACTGTTTTTT. Its translation: CASTRHGGGKEKLFF.

The chain combines TRBV29-1 with TRBJ1-1, with TRBD1 as a possible D gene (6 bases). The CDR3 runs 13 residues. Germline V lookup: CDR1 SQVTM, CDR2 ANQGSEA. Trimming took 7 bases from V and 4 from J, leaving 16 bases between them. The CDR3 region has the DNA TGCAGCGATTACAGGGCGCTTGGCACTGAAGCTTTCTTT. Its translation is CSDYRALGTEAFF.

The V and J genes are TRBV28 and TRBJ2-5; D possibly corresponds to TRBD1 (5 bases). The CDR3 runs to 11 residues. Trimming took 5 bases from V and 5 from J, leaving 6 bases between them. The V gene's germline CDR1 is MDHEN and CDR2 SYDVKM. The CDR3 nucleotides read TGTGCCAGCAGTCCAGGGGAGACCCAGTACTTC. This sequence encodes CASSPGETQYF.

The chain links TRBV7-9 to TRBJ1-4; 7 nucleotides line up with TRBD1. There are 16 residues in the CDR3. With V trimmed by 4 bases and J by 4 bases, 9 bases remained unmatched. Germline CDR1 is SEHNR and CDR2 is FQNEAQ (reference sequence). Here the CDR3 DNA reads TGTGCCAGCAGCTCCTCTCAGACAGGGAGTAATGAAAAACTGTTTTTT. Encoded protein: CASSSSQTGSNEKLFF.

The V gene is TRBV7-7, the J gene TRBJ2-1; D remains ambiguous. The CDR3 is 16 amino acids. Germline V gene lookup returns CDR1 SSHAT and CDR2 FNYEAQ (reference sequence). The V end was cut by 5 bases, the J end by 0 bases, with 14 bases between. CDR3 nucleotide sequence: TGTGCCAGCAGCAGAAGTAGGGCGCCCTCCTACAATGAGCAGTTCTTC. It encodes CASSRSRAPSYNEQFF.

This chain joins TRBV14 and TRBJ1-2; 7 bases match TRBD1. This CDR3 spans 16 amino acids. The junction had 5 bases not matched to a gene; V was cut back by 1 base and J by 0 bases. Germline V CDR1 and CDR2: SGHDN, FVKESK. This CDR3 reads CASSQGAGGTNYGYTF. DNA of the CDR3: TGTGCCAGCAGCCAAGGAGCAGGGGGAACTAACTATGGCTACACCTTC.

This clone was recorded a few times. V usage is TRBV11-2 and J usage is TRBJ2-7; 7 bases match TRBD1. The ends lost 5 bases at V and 2 bases at J; junction bases unmatched: 9. CDR1 and CDR2 from the germline V gene are SGHAT and FQNNGV. CDR3 length: 15 residues. DNA for the CDR3: TGTGCCAGCAGCCGAGGACAGGCGGATCCCTACGAGCAGTACTTC. Its protein is CASSRGQADPYEQYF. Full variable domain (missing parts from reference TRBV11-2 and TRBJ2-7): EAGVAQSPRYKIIEKRQSVAFWCNPISGHATLYWYQQILGQGPKLLIQFQNNGVVDDSQLPKDRFSAERLKGVDSTLKIQPAKLEDSAVYLCASSRGQADPYEQYFGPGTRLTVT.

The rearrangement links TRBV7-2 to TRBJ2-3; D may be TRBD2 (6 bases). The CDR3 has 14 amino acids. The germline gives CDR1 SGHTA, CDR2 FQGNSA. V was shortened by 5 bases and J by 3 bases, with 12 bases between the two germline ends. The CDR3 loop reads CASSGGPRTDTQYF. The CDR3 nucleotides are TGTGCCAGCAGCGGAGGGCCTCGGACAGATACGCAGTATTTT. Full variable domain (remainder filled in from reference TRBV7-2 and TRBJ2-3): GAGVSQSPSNKVTEKGKDVELRCDPISGHTALYWYRQSLGQGLEFLIYFQGNSAPDKSGLPSDRFSAERTGGSVSTLTIQRTQQEDSAVYLCASSGGPRTDTQYFGPGTRLTVL.

This clone came up once. This rearrangement joins TRBV6-6 to TRBJ1-5, with D unresolved. Trimming took 4 bases from V and 5 from J, leaving 9 bases between them. The CDR3 totals 13 residues. Germline lookup yields CDR1 MNHNY and CDR2 SVGAGI (reference sequence). The CDR3 bases are TGTGCCAGCAGTTTCGACCCGGATCAGCCCCAGCATTTT. This translates into CASSFDPDQPQHF.

The V call is TRBV7-2, the J call TRBJ1-2; D is unclear. Germline V gene lookup returns CDR1 SGHTA and CDR2 FQGNSA. This CDR3 has 14 amino acids. With 1 base removed from V and 1 base from J, the gap between germline ends came to 7 bases. This CDR3 is CASSLDDNNYGYTF. CDR3 in DNA: TGTGCCAGCAGCTTAGACGACAATAACTATGGCTACACCTTC.

The rearrangement uses TRBV9 and TRBJ2-1; perhaps TRBD1 as D (6 bases). This CDR3 contains 13 residues. Germline CDR1 reads SGDLS; CDR2 reads YYNGEE. Deletions cut 2 bases from V and 8 bases from J, with 11 bases between. The CDR3 reads CASSVLEGDEQFF. The DNA for the CDR3 is TGTGCCAGCAGCGTTCTCGAGGGGGATGAGCAGTTCTTC.

The CDR3 region has the DNA TGCGCCAGCAGCTTGGATGGAATTTCCTACAATGAGCAGTTCTTC. Translated, it gives CASSLDGISYNEQFF. The J gene is TRBJ2-1, the V gene TRBV5-1; no reliable D call. The CDR3 loop spans 15 amino acids. Germline CDR1 reads SGHRS; CDR2 reads YFSETQ. V was clipped by 0 bases and J by 1 base, with 8 bases between them.

The V gene is TRBV7-2, the J gene TRBJ2-3; 14 bases align to TRBD2. The V and J ends lost 4 bases and 4 bases, in that order; junction bases with no gene match: 10. Germline CDR1 reads SGHTA; CDR2 reads FQGNSA. The CDR3 is made up of 18 amino acids. CDR3 nucleotide sequence: TGTGCCAGCAGCTCTCCGAGGACTAGCGGGAGGATGGCAGATACGCAGTATTTT. It codes for CASSSPRTSGRMADTQYF.

V and J are TRBV7-3 and TRBJ2-5, with D possibly matching TRBD2 (5 bases). Trimming took 5 bases from V and 5 from J, leaving 12 bases between them. This CDR3 comprises 13 residues. Germline V gene lookup returns CDR1 SGHTA and CDR2 FQGTGA. The CDR3 loop is CASSPEGRETQYF. CDR3 bases: TGTGCCAGCAGCCCTGAGGGCCGTGAGACCCAGTACTTC.

The chain is built from TRBV29-1 and TRBJ1-2, with D unclear. This CDR3 is 13 amino acids long. The V end was cut by 7 bases, the J end by 3 bases, with 15 bases between. Germline V gives CDR1 SQVTM, CDR2 ANQGSEA. CDR3 region: CSAPGSGDYGYTF. The CDR3 DNA reads as TGCAGCGCACCTGGTTCGGGAGACTATGGCTACACCTTC.

The rearrangement links TRBV11-1 to TRBJ1-1; 12 nucleotides align to TRBD1. Germline CDR1 SGHAT, CDR2 FQDESV (reference sequence). The CDR3 length is 14 residues. The trim removed 5 bases at V and 5 bases at J, leaving 3 bases unmatched. This CDR3 is CASSTGQGATEAFF. CDR3 DNA sequence: TGTGCCAGCAGCACGGGACAGGGGGCGACTGAAGCTTTCTTT. Full variable domain (rest looked up from reference TRBV11-1 and TRBJ1-1): EAEVAQSPRYKITEKSQAVAFWCDPISGHATLYWYRQILGQGPELLVQFQDESVVDDSQLPKDRFSAERLKGVDSTLKIQPAELGDSAMYLCASSTGQGATEAFFGQGTRLTVV.

This chain links TRBV4-2 with TRBJ1-2, with a tentative D call TRBD1 (6 bases). This CDR3 contains 15 residues. The germline gives CDR1 LGHNA, CDR2 YNFKEQ. Trimming removed 5 bases at V and 3 bases at J, with 16 bases between. The CDR3 sequence is CASSLVEDRHYGYTF. In nucleotides, the CDR3 is TGTGCCAGCAGCTTGGTGGAGGACAGACACTATGGCTACACCTTC.

V gene TRBV9 combines with J gene TRBJ1-1; D call uncertain. CDR1 SGDLS and CDR2 YYNGEE come from the germline V gene. This CDR3 comprises 11 residues. Trimming pared 4 bases from V and 6 bases from J, leaving 7 bases between. The chain's CDR3 is CASSPASEAFF. CDR3 DNA sequence: TGTGCCAGCAGCCCGGCCTCTGAAGCTTTCTTT.